Each of the 12 T cell receptor beta chains below was sequenced from the same sample in a study of Ad26.COV2.S vaccination and SARS-CoV-2 variants. Indicated treatment: about 20 received Ad26.COV2.S at low or high dose, single or two shots; roughly five received placebo; per-sample allocation not given. Sampling occurred on day 63 after the first vaccine or placebo injection. Measured with immunoSEQ multiplex PCR; TCRdb has only the in-frame clones, and not every one. In the table there are under 550,000 clones, 80% to 95% of which are singletons. The specimen was peripheral blood, collected in a trial of Ad26.COV2.S vaccine versus placebo. These receptors all stem from a person aged 18 to 59 who received the Ad26.COV2.S COVID-19 vaccine or a placebo.

The rearrangement joins TRBV15 to TRBJ1-4; D possibly corresponds to TRBD1 (6 bases). The CDR3 has 15 amino acids. Per germline, CDR1 LNHNV and CDR2 YYDKDF (reference sequence). V lost 4 bases and J lost 5, with 14 bases in between. The CDR3 DNA follows: TGTGCCACCAGCAAATCAAGGGGGGCAAATGAAAAACTGTTTTTT. Protein: CATSKSRGANEKLFF.

The chain joins TRBV4-3 to TRBJ2-3; D not certain. V was clipped by 1 base and J by 2 bases, with 13 bases between them. CDR3 length: 16 residues. Germline loops: CDR1 LGHNA, CDR2 YSLEER. The CDR3, as DNA: TGCGCCAGCAGCCAAGTATTCCCCTCCGACACAGATACGCAGTATTTT. This sequence encodes CASSQVFPSDTDTQYF.

V and J are TRBV7-2 and TRBJ1-2, with D unclear. The CDR3 runs to 13 residues. Germline values: CDR1 SGHTA, CDR2 FQGNSA. The germline V and J ends were trimmed by 1 base and 1 base, with 4 bases remaining between them. The CDR3 DNA reads TGTGCCAGCAGCTTAGAGGGTAACTATGGCTACACCTTC. Its translation: CASSLEGNYGYTF.

The chain joins TRBV7-6 to TRBJ1-3; tentative D call: TRBD1 (6 bases). Germline-derived CDR1 and CDR2 are SGHVS and FNYEAQ. The CDR3 length is 13 residues. Trimming pared 5 bases from V and 8 bases from J, leaving 13 bases between. CDR3 bases: TGTGCCAGCAGCCCCACAGGGTCCGACACCATATATTTT. This encodes CASSPTGSDTIYF. The full variable domain, with the rest looked up from reference TRBV7-6 and TRBJ1-3, is GAGVSQSPRYKVTKRGQDVALRCDPISGHVSLYWYRQALGQGPEFLTYFNYEAQQDKSGLPNDRFSAERPEGSISTLTIQRTEQRDSAMYRCASSPTGSDTIYFGEGSWLTVV.

This chain joins TRBV19 and TRBJ2-7; TRBD2 agrees at 8 bases. This CDR3 spans 15 amino acids. Looked up from germline, CDR1 is LNHDA and CDR2 is SQIVND (reference sequence). After removal of 6 bases from V and 4 bases from J, the junction contained 11 bases not matched to a gene. Written as DNA, the CDR3 is TGTGCCAGTAGCTCTATGGGACTAGGTTCTTACGAGCAGTACTTC. Amino acid sequence: CASSSMGLGSYEQYF.

This chain joins TRBV9 and TRBJ2-1; 10 nucleotides line up with TRBD2. The CDR3 runs 18 residues. Trimming took 3 bases from V and 3 from J; bases not matched to a gene: 12. Germline values: CDR1 SGDLS, CDR2 YYNGEE. The CDR3 region is CASSARDRGLALYNEQFF. DNA of the CDR3: TGTGCCAGCAGCGCCCGCGACAGGGGACTAGCGCTCTACAATGAGCAGTTCTTC.

The J gene is TRBJ1-5, the V gene TRBV19; D is unclear. Trimming removed 4 bases at V and 1 base at J, with 14 bases between. The CDR3 is 16 residues long. From germline, CDR1 is LNHDA and CDR2 SQIVND (reference sequence). This CDR3 is CASSRGFSTSNQPQHF. CDR3 nucleotides: TGTGCCAGTAGTAGAGGGTTCTCGACGAGCAATCAGCCCCAGCATTTT.

The chain links TRBV27 to TRBJ2-3, with D perhaps TRBD2 (7 bases). Germline CDR1 is MNHEY and CDR2 is SMNVEV (reference sequence). V was trimmed by 5 bases and J by 2 bases, leaving 8 bases between them. The CDR3 extends over 13 amino acids. The chain's CDR3 is CASSGGATDTQYF. CDR3 DNA: TGTGCCAGCAGTGGGGGGGCCACAGATACGCAGTATTTT.

This chain links TRBV6-5 with TRBJ1-2; D is unresolved. The germline CDR1 and CDR2 sequences are MNHEY and SVGAGI. This CDR3 contains 15 residues. The V end was cut by 6 bases, the J end by 2 bases, with 16 bases between. The CDR3 nucleotides are TGTGCCAGCAGCTATACGGTGCGCAGCAACTATGGCTACACCTTC. Protein: CASSYTVRSNYGYTF.

The chain has TRBV5-6 and TRBJ2-7; unclear D gene. Germline CDR1 and CDR2: SGHDT and YYEEEE. The CDR3 loop spans 18 amino acids. Trimming left V 2 bases short and J 3 bases short, with 24 bases between. Here the CDR3 DNA reads TGTGCCAGCAGCTTTCACGTCCTCCCACCCCATCGATTCTACGAGCAGTACTTC. Translation: CASSFHVLPPHRFYEQYF.

The V and J genes are TRBV7-2 and TRBJ2-1; 8 nucleotides line up with TRBD2. Germline V gene data show CDR1 as SGHTA and CDR2 as FQGNSA. This CDR3 comprises 15 residues. Trimming at V came to 2 bases and at J to 4 bases, leaving 4 bases not matched to a gene. The CDR3 reads CASSLKAGAYNEQFF. CDR3 sequence (DNA): TGTGCCAGCAGCTTAAAAGCGGGAGCTTACAATGAGCAGTTCTTC.

The V call is TRBV7-6, the J call TRBJ2-2; no firm D call. Germline values: CDR1 SGHVS, CDR2 FNYEAQ. With 3 bases removed from V and 4 bases from J, the gap between germline ends came to 3 bases. The CDR3 is 12 amino acids. CDR3 sequence: CASSLGTGELFF. The CDR3 nucleotides read TGTGCCAGCAGCTTGGGCACCGGGGAGCTGTTTTTT.